This T cell receptor (beta chain) stems from a study of T cell changes during pregnancy in multiple sclerosis. Some clones are missing from TCRdb's copy, which holds only in-frame ones; the method was immunoSEQ multiplex PCR. The table lists about 40,000 clones, 89% of them singletons. Germline V gene lookup returns CDR1 SGHRS and CDR2 YFSETQ. Trimming cost V 3 bases and J 2 bases, with 23 bases left between them. The CDR3 is 18 amino acids. The clonotype originates from a female donor with multiple sclerosis, enrolled in a pregnancy study. Sequenced here: CD4+ T cells from peripheral blood mononuclear cells, sampled in the first trimester of pregnancy. The chain has TRBV5-1 and TRBJ1-1; D is unclear. CDR3 nucleotides: TGCGCCAGCAGCTCCAGGCCCCTTGGGAACGGGGTAAACACTGAAGCTTTCTTT. Translated, it gives CASSSRPLGNGVNTEAFF.